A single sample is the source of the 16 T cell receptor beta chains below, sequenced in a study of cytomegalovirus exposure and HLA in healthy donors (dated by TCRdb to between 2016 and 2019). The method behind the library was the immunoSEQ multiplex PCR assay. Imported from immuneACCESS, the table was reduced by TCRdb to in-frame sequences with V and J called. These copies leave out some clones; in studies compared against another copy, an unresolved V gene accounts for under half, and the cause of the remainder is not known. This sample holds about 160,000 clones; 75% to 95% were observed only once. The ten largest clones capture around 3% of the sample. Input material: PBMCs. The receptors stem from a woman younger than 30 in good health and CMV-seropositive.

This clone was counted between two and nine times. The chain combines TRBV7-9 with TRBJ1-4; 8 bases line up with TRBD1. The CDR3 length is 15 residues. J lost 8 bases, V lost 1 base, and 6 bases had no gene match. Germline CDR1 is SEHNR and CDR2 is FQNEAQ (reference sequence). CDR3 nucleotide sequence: TGTGCCAGCAGCTTAGGATTGACAGGGGAGGAAAAACTGTTTTTT. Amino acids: CASSLGLTGEEKLFF.

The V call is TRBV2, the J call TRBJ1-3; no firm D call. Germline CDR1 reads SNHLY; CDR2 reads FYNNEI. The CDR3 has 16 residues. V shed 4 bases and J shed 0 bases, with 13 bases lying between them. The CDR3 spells CASSVGSGNSGNTIYF. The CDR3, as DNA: TGTGCCAGCAGTGTGGGGTCGGGAAACTCTGGAAACACCATATATTTT.

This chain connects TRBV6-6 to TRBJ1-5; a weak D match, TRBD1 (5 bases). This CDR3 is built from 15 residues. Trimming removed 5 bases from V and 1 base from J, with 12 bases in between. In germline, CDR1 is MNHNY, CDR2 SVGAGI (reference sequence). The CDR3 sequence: CASSKLGVSNQPQHF. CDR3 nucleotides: TGTGCCAGCAGTAAGCTAGGGGTGAGCAATCAGCCCCAGCATTTT.

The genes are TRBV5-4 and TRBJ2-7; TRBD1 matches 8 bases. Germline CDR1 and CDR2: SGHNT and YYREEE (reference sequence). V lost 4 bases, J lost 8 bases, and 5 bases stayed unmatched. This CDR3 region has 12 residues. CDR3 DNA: TGTGCCAGCAGCCCCGGACAGGGTAAGCAGTACTTC. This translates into CASSPGQGKQYF. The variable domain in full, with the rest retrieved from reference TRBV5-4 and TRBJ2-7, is ETGVTQSPTHLIKTRGQQVTLRCSSQSGHNTVSWYQQALGQGPQFIFQYYREEENGRGNFPPRFSGLQFPNYSSELNVNALELDDSALYLCASSPGQGKQYFGPGTRLTVT.

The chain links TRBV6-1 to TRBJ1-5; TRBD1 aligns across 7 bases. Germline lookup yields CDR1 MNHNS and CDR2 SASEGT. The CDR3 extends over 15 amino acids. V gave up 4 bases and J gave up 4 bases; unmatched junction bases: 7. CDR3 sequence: CASSGRQGMNQPQHF. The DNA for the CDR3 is TGTGCCAGCAGTGGGAGACAGGGAATGAATCAGCCCCAGCATTTT.

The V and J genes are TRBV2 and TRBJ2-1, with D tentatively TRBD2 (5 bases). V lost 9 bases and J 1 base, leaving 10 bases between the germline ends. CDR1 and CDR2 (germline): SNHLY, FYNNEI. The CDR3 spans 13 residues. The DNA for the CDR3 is TGTGCCAGTAACGGGGATTCCTACAATGAGCAGTTCTTC. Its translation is CASNGDSYNEQFF.

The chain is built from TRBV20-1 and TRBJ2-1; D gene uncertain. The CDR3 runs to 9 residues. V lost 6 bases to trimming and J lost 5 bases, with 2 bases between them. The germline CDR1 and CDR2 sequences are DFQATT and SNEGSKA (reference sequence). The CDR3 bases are TGCAGTGCCGACAATGAGCAGTTCTTC. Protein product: CSADNEQFF.

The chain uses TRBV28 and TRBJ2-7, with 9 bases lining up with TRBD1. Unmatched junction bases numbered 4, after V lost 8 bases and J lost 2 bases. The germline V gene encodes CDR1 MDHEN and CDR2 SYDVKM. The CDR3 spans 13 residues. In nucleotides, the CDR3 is TGTGCCAGCGGACAGGGGCAACCCTACGAGCAGTACTTC. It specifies CASGQGQPYEQYF.

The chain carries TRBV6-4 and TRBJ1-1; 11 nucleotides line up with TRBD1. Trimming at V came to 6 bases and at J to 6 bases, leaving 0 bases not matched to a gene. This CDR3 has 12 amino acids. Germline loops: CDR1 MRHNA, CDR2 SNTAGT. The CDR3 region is CASRDRGPEAFF. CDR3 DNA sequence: TGTGCCAGCAGGGACAGGGGGCCTGAAGCTTTCTTT.

The DNA for the CDR3 is TGTGCCAGCAGCTTATCGATAGCGGGGCTGAATGAGCAGTTCTTC. Amino acids: CASSLSIAGLNEQFF. The rearrangement joins TRBV5-8 to TRBJ2-1, with 8 bases fitting TRBD2. CDR3 length: 15 residues. Trimming cost V 2 bases and J 7 bases; bases outside gene matches: 8. Germline V gene data show CDR1 as SGHTS and CDR2 as YDEGEE.

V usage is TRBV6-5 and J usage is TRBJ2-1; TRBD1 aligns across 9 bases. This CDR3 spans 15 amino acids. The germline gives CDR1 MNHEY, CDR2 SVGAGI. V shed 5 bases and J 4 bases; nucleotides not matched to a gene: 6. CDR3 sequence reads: CASSQTGTGYNEQFF. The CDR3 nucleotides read TGTGCCAGCAGTCAAACCGGGACAGGGTACAATGAGCAGTTCTTC.

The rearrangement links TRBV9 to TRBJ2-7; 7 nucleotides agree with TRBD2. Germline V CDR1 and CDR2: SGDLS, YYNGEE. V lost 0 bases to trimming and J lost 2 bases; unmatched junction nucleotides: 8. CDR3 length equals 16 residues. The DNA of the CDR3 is TGTGCCAGCAGCGTAGACATATTAGCGGGTCCCTACGAGCAGTACTTC. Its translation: CASSVDILAGPYEQYF.

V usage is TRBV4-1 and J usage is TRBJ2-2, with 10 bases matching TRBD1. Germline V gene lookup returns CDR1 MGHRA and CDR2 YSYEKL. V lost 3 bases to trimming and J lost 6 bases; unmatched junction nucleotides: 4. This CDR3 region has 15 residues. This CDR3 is CASSQTGGGAGELFF. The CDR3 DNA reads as TGCGCCAGCAGCCAGACAGGGGGCGGTGCCGGGGAGCTGTTTTTT.

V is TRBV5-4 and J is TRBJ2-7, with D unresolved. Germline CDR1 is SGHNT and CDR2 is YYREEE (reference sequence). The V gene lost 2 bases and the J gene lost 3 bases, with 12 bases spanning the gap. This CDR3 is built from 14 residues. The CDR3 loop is CASSLNPGYYEQYF. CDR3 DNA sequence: TGTGCCAGCAGCTTAAACCCAGGATACTACGAGCAGTACTTC.

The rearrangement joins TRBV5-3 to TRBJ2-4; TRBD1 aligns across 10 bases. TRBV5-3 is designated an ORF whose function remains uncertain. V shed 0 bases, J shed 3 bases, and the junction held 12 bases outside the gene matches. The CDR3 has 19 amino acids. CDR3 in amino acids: CARSLDTGTGARDKNIQYF. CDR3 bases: TGTGCCAGAAGCTTGGATACCGGGACAGGGGCGAGGGACAAAAACATTCAGTACTTC.

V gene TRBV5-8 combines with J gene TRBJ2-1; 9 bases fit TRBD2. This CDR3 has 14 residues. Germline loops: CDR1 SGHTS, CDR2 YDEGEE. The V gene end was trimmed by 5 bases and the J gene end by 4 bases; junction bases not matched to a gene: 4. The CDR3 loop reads CASRTSGGYNEQFF. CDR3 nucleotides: TGTGCCAGCAGGACTAGCGGAGGTTACAATGAGCAGTTCTTC.